A single sample is the source of the 2 T cell receptor beta chains below, sequenced in a study of monozygotic twins with inflammatory bowel disease. TCRdb re-analyzed the 5' RACE reads; it lists each CDR3 protein once, without DNA. The listing records about 130,000 distinct CDR3 sequences. Sequenced: blood. These receptors all come from a human donor with ulcerative colitis or Crohn's disease, or a healthy co-twin of an affected twin (not recorded which).

This chain links TRBV12-3 or TRBV12-4 with TRBJ2-5; with no DNA, the TCRdb D assignment of TRBD2 cannot be verified. The CDR3 is made up of 18 amino acids. CDR3 amino acids: CASSFAGSSGGQEETQYF.

The CDR3 protein is CASSLGQQGSNTEAFF. The chain carries TRBV12-3 or TRBV12-4 and TRBJ1-1; with no DNA, the TCRdb D assignment of TRBD1 cannot be verified. This CDR3 comprises 16 residues.